The 29 T cell receptor beta chains below come from one sample, sequenced in a study of shared clonotypes between healthy human individuals. Profiling relied on immunoSEQ multiplex PCR, and the TCRdb table lists in-frame clones only, not all of them. The repertoire holds more than 2,000,000 clones, with about 92% as singletons. The sample was naive CD4+ T cells from PBMCs. Subset denoted: CD45RA+ positively selected. Receptors were obtained from a man aged 18 to 29 in good health. Some clones in this sample may be carry-over from other donors' samples.

CDR3 sequence reads: CASSFLTSGKGQETQYF. The DNA of the CDR3 is TGTGCCAGCAGCTTTTTGACTAGCGGGAAGGGCCAAGAGACCCAGTACTTC. The chain combines TRBV11-1 with TRBJ2-5, with TRBD2 identical over 11 bases. The V gene's germline CDR1 is SGHAT and CDR2 FQDESV (reference sequence). This CDR3 spans 17 amino acids. J lost 1 base, V lost 3 bases, and 7 bases had no gene match.

The count of this clone is one. The chain recombines TRBV29-1 with TRBJ2-1; the D is unclear. V gave up 5 bases and J gave up 4 bases, with 12 bases separating them. The CDR3 sequence is 13 residues long. CDR1 SQVTM and CDR2 ANQGSEA come from the germline V gene. The CDR3 here is CSVRPSEYNEQFF. The CDR3 region has the DNA TGCAGCGTTCGGCCAAGTGAGTACAATGAGCAGTTCTTC.

This clone was detected a few times. J is TRBJ1-2 and V is TRBV5-1, with D possibly TRBD1 on 6 matching bases. Looked up from germline, CDR1 is SGHRS and CDR2 is YFSETQ. With 1 base removed from V and 6 bases from J, the gap between germline ends came to 16 bases. The CDR3 covers 15 residues. The CDR3 spells CASSLSTGTTDGYTF. In DNA form, the CDR3 reads TGCGCCAGCAGCTTGTCGACAGGAACCACGGATGGCTACACCTTC.

The chain has TRBV6-1 and TRBJ1-2, with D perhaps TRBD1 (5 bases). The V gene's germline CDR1 is MNHNS and CDR2 SASEGT. The CDR3 spans 11 residues. V lost 5 bases, J lost 4 bases, and 5 bases lay in between. The CDR3 reads CASSQGYGYTF. DNA of the CDR3: TGTGCCAGCAGTCAGGGCTATGGCTACACCTTC.

The rearrangement links TRBV28 to TRBJ1-5; 7 bases match TRBD1. V was clipped by 6 bases and J by 0 bases; unmatched bases: 11. The CDR3 extends over 17 amino acids. Germline V gives CDR1 MDHEN, CDR2 SYDVKM. The CDR3 spells CASSYRPGTVSNQPQHF. CDR3 bases: TGTGCCAGCAGCTACCGTCCCGGGACAGTTAGCAATCAGCCCCAGCATTTT.

This rearrangement joins TRBV27 to TRBJ2-6; the D is unclear. Deletions cut 4 bases from V and 2 bases from J, with 6 bases between. Germline assignment: CDR1 MNHEY and CDR2 SMNVEV (reference sequence). CDR3 length: 14 residues. The CDR3: CASSWVAGANVLTF. CDR3 DNA sequence: TGTGCCAGCAGTTGGGTGGCTGGGGCCAACGTCCTGACTTTC.

The V and J genes are TRBV25-1 and TRBJ2-1, with 12 bases lining up with TRBD2. The germline V gene has CDR1 MGHDK and CDR2 SYGVNS. The CDR3 is 17 amino acids. V was clipped by 2 bases and J by 4 bases; unmatched bases: 6. CDR3 residues: CASSEHGTSGLYNEQFF. CDR3 bases: TGTGCCAGCAGTGAACACGGGACTAGCGGGTTGTACAATGAGCAGTTCTTC.

This chain connects TRBV30 to TRBJ2-7; perhaps TRBD1 as D (6 bases). Germline V gene sequence: CDR1 GTSNPN, CDR2 SVGIG (reference sequence). This CDR3 is 13 amino acids long. The V and J ends lost 2 bases and 5 bases respectively, with 13 bases between them. DNA for the CDR3: TGTGCCTGGAGTCTACAGGGTACTGACGAGCAGTACTTC. Protein sequence: CAWSLQGTDEQYF.

About this clone itself: The same CDR3 is also encoded by other DNA sequences in this sample. The chain has TRBV7-3 and TRBJ2-5; 9 positions agree with TRBD2. The germline gives CDR1 SGHTA, CDR2 FQGTGA. The CDR3 is made up of 14 amino acids. V gave up 5 bases and J gave up 5 bases; unmatched junction bases: 6. The CDR3, as DNA: TGTGCCAGCAGCCCAGCGGGAGGCAGGGAGACCCAGTACTTC. Amino acid sequence: CASSPAGGRETQYF.

This chain connects TRBV5-1 to TRBJ2-3, with 8 bases lining up with TRBD2. CDR1 and CDR2 (germline): SGHRS, YFSETQ. The CDR3 sequence is 12 residues long. The ends lost 4 bases at V and 10 bases at J; junction bases unmatched: 5. The CDR3 region has the DNA TGCGCCAGCAGCCCCGGACTAGCTGCGCAGTATTTT. It specifies CASSPGLAAQYF.

The genes are TRBV5-1 and TRBJ2-1, with D perhaps matching TRBD1 or TRBD2 (5 bases each). Trimming left V 1 base short and J 7 bases short, with 15 bases between. Germline V gene data show CDR1 as SGHRS and CDR2 as YFSETQ. The CDR3 is made up of 15 amino acids. CDR3: CASSLPLTGANEQFF. The CDR3 DNA is TGCGCCAGCAGCTTGCCCCTTACCGGGGCAAATGAGCAGTTCTTC. The entire variable domain, with the rest obtained from reference TRBV5-1 and TRBJ2-1, is as follows: KAGVTQTPRYLIKTRGQQVTLSCSPISGHRSVSWYQQTPGQGLQFLFEYFSETQRNKGNFPGRFSGRQFSNSRSEMNVSTLELGDSALYLCASSLPLTGANEQFFGPGTRLTVL.

V and J are TRBV19 and TRBJ2-3; D gene uncertain. The CDR3 runs to 16 residues. V was cut by 5 bases and J by 0 bases, with 15 bases left in between. CDR1 is LNHDA, CDR2 SQIVND, per germline (reference sequence). CDR3: CASSRTIHLSTDTQYF. The CDR3 bases are TGTGCCAGTAGTCGGACCATTCATCTTAGCACAGATACGCAGTATTTT.

The rearrangement joins TRBV28 to TRBJ2-3, with D perhaps matching TRBD1 or TRBD2 (6 bases each). V lost 1 base, J lost 4 bases, and 12 bases lay in between. This CDR3 spans 15 amino acids. The V gene's germline CDR1 is MDHEN and CDR2 SYDVKM. CDR3 sequence reads: CASSLLGGAPDTQYF. DNA of the CDR3: TGTGCCAGCAGTTTATTGGGGGGCGCCCCAGATACGCAGTATTTT. The full variable domain, completed using reference TRBV28 and TRBJ2-3, is DVKVTQSSRYLVKRTGEKVFLECVQDMDHENMFWYRQDPGLGLRLIYFSYDVKMKEKGDIPEGYSVSREKKERFSLILESASTNQTSMYLCASSLLGGAPDTQYFGPGTRLTVL.

The CDR3 here is CASSPRGLAGGSRANEQFF. The CDR3 DNA is TGTGCCAGCAGCCCCCGGGGACTAGCGGGAGGGTCAAGGGCCAATGAGCAGTTCTTC. This rearrangement joins TRBV11-2 to TRBJ2-1; 16 bases line up with TRBD2. The CDR3 contains 19 residues. Germline CDR1 SGHAT, CDR2 FQNNGV. With V trimmed by 5 bases and J by 6 bases, 13 bases remained unmatched. The entire variable domain, with the rest obtained from reference TRBV11-2 and TRBJ2-1, is as follows: EAGVAQSPRYKIIEKRQSVAFWCNPISGHATLYWYQQILGQGPKLLIQFQNNGVVDDSQLPKDRFSAERLKGVDSTLKIQPAKLEDSAVYLCASSPRGLAGGSRANEQFFGPGTRLTVL.

The rearrangement uses TRBV7-8 and TRBJ2-2; D is perhaps TRBD1 (6 bases). The ends were cut back, 5 bases at V and 1 base at J, with 14 bases in the middle. CDR3 length equals 16 residues. Germline V gene sequence: CDR1 SGHVS, CDR2 FQNEAQ. Here the CDR3 DNA reads TGTGCCAGCAGCCCAACGGGGACACTGAACACCGGGGAGCTGTTTTTT. Translation gives CASSPTGTLNTGELFF. Filled out from reference TRBV7-8 and TRBJ2-2, the complete variable domain reads GAGVSQSPRYKVAKRGQDVALRCDPISGHVSLFWYQQALGQGPEFLTYFQNEAQLDKSGLPSDRFFAERPEGSVSTLKIQRTQQEDSAVYLCASSPTGTLNTGELFFGEGSRLTVL.

This chain uses TRBV2 with TRBJ2-1, with TRBD2 identical over 14 bases. V was clipped by 6 bases and J by 4 bases; unmatched bases: 5. Germline V gene data show CDR1 as SNHLY and CDR2 as FYNNEI. The CDR3 has 16 residues. Here the CDR3 reads CASRSGLAGEYNEQFF. In DNA form, the CDR3 reads TGTGCCAGCAGATCGGGACTAGCGGGAGAATACAATGAGCAGTTCTTC.

This clone appeared a single time. V usage is TRBV2 and J usage is TRBJ2-1, with a weak D call TRBD1 (7 bases). CDR1 is SNHLY and CDR2 is FYNNEI in the germline V gene. V lost 6 bases, J lost 0 bases, and 12 bases lay in between. The CDR3 is made up of 15 amino acids. CDR3 amino acids: CASSAGQSSYNEQFF. The CDR3 DNA follows: TGTGCCAGCAGCGCGGGACAGAGCTCCTACAATGAGCAGTTCTTC.

The CDR3, as DNA: TGTGCCAGCAGCGACAGGGGGCGCGAGAATGGCTACACCTTC. This encodes CASSDRGRENGYTF. The chain joins TRBV6-1 to TRBJ1-2; 10 bases are a match to TRBD1. Germline V gene data show CDR1 as MNHNS and CDR2 as SASEGT. V dropped 6 bases and J dropped 6; count of bases not matched to a gene: 7. The CDR3 covers 14 residues.

The chain recombines TRBV7-9 with TRBJ2-7, with D possibly TRBD1 on 6 matching bases. This CDR3 region has 13 residues. Germline assignment: CDR1 SEHNR and CDR2 FQNEAQ (reference sequence). Trimming took off 5 bases at V and 5 bases at J, with 13 bases between the two ends. This CDR3 reads CASSTPGGNEQYF. The CDR3 DNA reads as TGTGCCAGCAGCACCCCTGGGGGCAACGAGCAGTACTTC.

This chain uses TRBV28 with TRBJ1-4; the D gene is possibly TRBD1 (6 bases). CDR3 size: 15 residues. The germline V gene has CDR1 MDHEN and CDR2 SYDVKM. The V and J ends lost 8 bases and 2 bases respectively, with 15 bases between them. CDR3 residues: CASANRVSTNEKLFF. As DNA, the CDR3 is TGTGCCAGCGCGAACAGGGTTAGCACTAATGAAAAACTGTTTTTT.

The chain links TRBV5-8 to TRBJ2-7; TRBD2 matches at 8 bases. This CDR3 spans 16 amino acids. Germline trimming cut 6 bases from V and 6 bases from J; bases unmatched to any gene: 17. CDR1 is SGHTS and CDR2 is YDEGEE in the germline V gene. CDR3 sequence (DNA): TGTGCCAGCAAGCTATATCCCGGGACTAGGGGACCCGAGCAGTACTTC. Protein: CASKLYPGTRGPEQYF.

The gene calls are TRBV6-5 and TRBJ2-7; no clear D. V lost 7 bases and J 6 bases, leaving 19 bases between the germline ends. The germline CDR1 and CDR2 sequences are MNHEY and SVGAGI. The CDR3 spans 14 residues. CDR3 nucleotide sequence: TGTGCCAGCAATTCGGACCGACTTGCCCTCGAGCAGTACTTC. Translating it yields CASNSDRLALEQYF.

This chain uses TRBV4-2 with TRBJ2-1; TRBD2 agrees at 12 bases. The CDR3 loop spans 24 amino acids. The V and J ends lost 4 bases and 0 bases, in that order; junction bases with no gene match: 25. Looked up from germline, CDR1 is LGHNA and CDR2 is YNFKEQ. In nucleotides, the CDR3 is TGTGCCAGCAGCCCCCGACAGGGCTACACCGGGACTAGCGGGTATCTTAGCTCCTACAATGAGCAGTTCTTC. Its protein product is CASSPRQGYTGTSGYLSSYNEQFF.

V is TRBV5-1 and J is TRBJ2-5, with D possibly matching TRBD1 (5 bases). The CDR3 length is 16 residues. Between the trimmed V and J ends, which lost 4 bases and 0 bases, there was a span of 16 bases. Germline V gene lookup returns CDR1 SGHRS and CDR2 YFSETQ. This CDR3 is CASSPFAGHYQETQYF. CDR3 coding DNA: TGCGCCAGCAGCCCATTCGCCGGACATTACCAAGAGACCCAGTACTTC.

The chain employs TRBV7-2 and TRBJ1-5, with 9 bases matching TRBD1. The germline V gene has CDR1 SGHTA and CDR2 FQGNSA. The junction had 11 bases not matched to a gene; V was cut back by 2 bases and J by 6 bases. This CDR3 is built from 17 residues. CDR3 loop: CASSLPPNTGGSQPQHF. The CDR3 nucleotides are TGTGCCAGCAGCTTACCGCCTAATACAGGGGGCAGTCAGCCCCAGCATTTT.

Concerning this clone: The identical CDR3 is also encoded by other nucleotide sequences in the sample. The CDR3 DNA reads as TGTGCCAGCAGTTACAACAGGGGCCCCTACGAGCAGTACTTC. It translates to CASSYNRGPYEQYF. This sequence joins TRBV6-5 and TRBJ2-7; 7 positions match TRBD1. V lost 2 bases and J lost 2; bases outside the gene matches: 3. Germline V lookup: CDR1 MNHEY, CDR2 SVGAGI. The CDR3 runs to 14 residues.

This chain uses TRBV29-1 with TRBJ2-7; D possibly corresponds to TRBD1 (6 bases). The germline gives CDR1 SQVTM, CDR2 ANQGSEA. This CDR3 is built from 14 residues. V was shortened by 6 bases and J by 0 bases, with 15 bases between the two germline ends. The chain's CDR3 is CSVLKADSSYEQYF. DNA of the CDR3: TGCAGCGTCCTAAAAGCGGACAGCTCCTACGAGCAGTACTTC.

The chain couples TRBV27 to TRBJ2-7, with 7 bases identical to TRBD1. V lost 5 bases, J lost 8 bases, and 15 bases stayed unmatched. Germline V lookup: CDR1 MNHEY, CDR2 SMNVEV (reference sequence). CDR3 size: 15 residues. This chain's CDR3 is CASSEGERTGGKQYF. CDR3 coding DNA: TGTGCCAGCAGTGAAGGGGAGCGGACAGGTGGTAAGCAGTACTTC.

The rearrangement links TRBV6-4 to TRBJ2-3, with 10 bases fitting TRBD2. V was pared by 5 bases and J by 3 bases, with 8 bases of the junction left unmatched. The CDR3 has 16 residues. Germline V CDR1 and CDR2: MRHNA, SNTAGT. The CDR3 here is CASSFLAGVSTDTQYF. The CDR3 coding sequence is TGTGCCAGCAGTTTCCTAGCGGGAGTTAGTACAGATACGCAGTATTTT.